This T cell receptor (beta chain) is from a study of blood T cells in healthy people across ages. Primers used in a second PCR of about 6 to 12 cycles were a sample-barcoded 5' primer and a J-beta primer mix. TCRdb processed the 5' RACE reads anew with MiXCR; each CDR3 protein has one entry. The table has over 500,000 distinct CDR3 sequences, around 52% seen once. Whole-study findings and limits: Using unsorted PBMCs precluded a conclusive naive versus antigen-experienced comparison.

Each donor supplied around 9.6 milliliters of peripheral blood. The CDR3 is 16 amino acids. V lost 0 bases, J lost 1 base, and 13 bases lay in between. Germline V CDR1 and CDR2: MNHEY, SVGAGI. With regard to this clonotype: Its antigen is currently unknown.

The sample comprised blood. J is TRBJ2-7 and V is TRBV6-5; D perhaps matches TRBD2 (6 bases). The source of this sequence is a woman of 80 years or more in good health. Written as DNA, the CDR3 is TGTGCCAGCAGTTACTCGGGGGGTCGAACATCCTACGAGCAGTACTTC. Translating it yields CASSYSGGRTSYEQYF.